These 19 T cell receptor beta chains came from one sample sequenced in a study of OX40 agonist ivuxolimab in advanced cancers. This table comes from immunoSEQ multiplex PCR, and its TCRdb copy is limited to in-frame clones, with some not included. The sample shows fewer than 70,000 clones, more than 65% of them seen only once. The sequenced sample was CD4+ or CD8+ T cells sorted from blood, obtained in a trial of the OX40 agonist ivuxolimab. All receptors come from an adult with an advanced solid tumor such as melanoma, head and neck, liver or kidney cancer.

This chain connects TRBV20-1 to TRBJ1-1, with D unresolved. V lost 6 bases, J lost 11 bases, and 16 bases lay in between. CDR3 length: 11 amino acids. The V gene's germline CDR1 is DFQATT and CDR2 SNEGSKA (reference sequence). The CDR3 DNA sequence: TGCAGTGCCACGGGCCCGACCAGGGCTTTCTTT. Residues: CSATGPTRAFF.

J is TRBJ2-7 and V is TRBV23-1; TRBD2 matches 8 bases. TRBV23-1 is noted as an ORF with a role that remains uncertain. Trimming cost V 0 bases and J 2 bases; bases outside gene matches: 6. This CDR3 contains 16 residues. The CDR3 DNA reads TGCGCCAGCAGTCAATCGTCAAGGCGGGAGGCCTACGAGCAGTACTTC. It specifies CASSQSSRREAYEQYF.

The V and J genes are TRBV27 and TRBJ2-2; perhaps D is TRBD1 or TRBD2 (7 bases each). V shed 11 bases and J shed 3 bases, with 28 bases lying between them. Germline assignment: CDR1 MNHEY and CDR2 SMNVEV (reference sequence). The CDR3 runs to 18 residues. The CDR3 spells CAHEGGRERDRDTGELFF. The CDR3, as DNA: TGTGCCCACGAAGGGGGCAGGGAGCGGGATAGAGACACCGGGGAGCTGTTTTTT.

The rearrangement uses TRBV5-1 and TRBJ1-5, with D possibly matching TRBD1 (6 bases). This CDR3 is built from 14 residues. Germline values: CDR1 SGHRS, CDR2 YFSETQ. The germline V and J ends were trimmed by 4 bases and 2 bases, with 10 bases remaining between them. The CDR3 bases are TGCGCCAGCAGCCCAGGGGATGGCAATCAGCCCCAGCATTTT. Translating it yields CASSPGDGNQPQHF.

The CDR3 bases are TGTGCCAGTAGTAGGGGGGGCATCGACTACGAGCAGTACTTC. Residues: CASSRGGIDYEQYF. This chain connects TRBV19 to TRBJ2-7, with D maybe TRBD2 (7 bases). The CDR3 runs to 14 residues. Looked up from germline, CDR1 is LNHDA and CDR2 is SQIVND (reference sequence). Trimming took off 4 bases at V and 3 bases at J, with 13 bases between the two ends.

CDR3 sequence (DNA): TGTGCCAGCATAAGGGCAGCGGGAGAGCACTATGAGCAGTTCTTC. Protein: CASIRAAGEHYEQFF. The J gene is TRBJ2-1, the V gene TRBV19; 8 positions match TRBD2. The CDR3 runs to 15 residues. With V trimmed by 9 bases and J by 8 bases, 15 bases remained unmatched. Germline V gene data show CDR1 as LNHDA and CDR2 as SQIVND (reference sequence).

The V and J genes are TRBV7-2 and TRBJ2-5; D tentatively fits TRBD1 or TRBD2 (5 bases each). This CDR3 has 13 amino acids. The germline V gene has CDR1 SGHTA and CDR2 FQGNSA. Trimming shortened V by 5 bases and J by 3 bases, and 10 bases separated the two germline ends. The CDR3 sequence: CASSLMGEETQYF. The CDR3, as DNA: TGTGCCAGCAGCCTGATGGGGGAAGAGACCCAGTACTTC. Full variable domain (outside the CDR3, taken from reference TRBV7-2 and TRBJ2-5): GAGVSQSPSNKVTEKGKDVELRCDPISGHTALYWYRQSLGQGLEFLIYFQGNSAPDKSGLPSDRFSAERTGGSVSTLTIQRTQQEDSAVYLCASSLMGEETQYFGPGTRLLVL.

The rearrangement joins TRBV7-2 to TRBJ2-6, with D perhaps TRBD2 (5 bases). The CDR3 covers 14 residues. CDR1 is SGHTA and CDR2 is FQGNSA in the germline V gene. V lost 5 bases to trimming and J lost 5 bases, with 10 bases between them. The CDR3 here is CASSTETRANVLTF. The CDR3 coding sequence is TGTGCCAGCAGCACAGAGACTAGGGCCAACGTCCTGACTTTC.

The chain uses TRBV27 and TRBJ2-5, with TRBD2 matching 8 bases. Germline CDR1 and CDR2: MNHEY and SMNVEV (reference sequence). With V trimmed by 4 bases and J by 5 bases, 6 bases remained unmatched. The CDR3 covers 14 residues. The CDR3 nucleotides read TGTGCCAGCAGTTCCGGACTAGCTCGTGAGACCCAGTACTTC. This encodes CASSSGLARETQYF.

V and J are TRBV18 and TRBJ1-4, with 7 bases fitting TRBD1. The germline V gene has CDR1 KGHSH and CDR2 LQKENI. Losses at the gene ends were 8 bases for V and 5 bases for J; bases not matched to a gene: 5. The CDR3 loop spans 13 amino acids. The CDR3 reads CASRRDRNEKLFF. CDR3 nucleotides: TGTGCCAGCCGCCGGGACAGAAATGAAAAACTGTTTTTT.

In DNA form, the CDR3 reads TGTGCCTGTACCGCAGGGGGCGTCTACGAGCAGTACTTC. It specifies CACTAGGVYEQYF. The chain combines TRBV30 with TRBJ2-7; TRBD1 aligns across 8 bases. Germline loops: CDR1 GTSNPN, CDR2 SVGIG (reference sequence). The CDR3 spans 13 residues. Trimming took 6 bases from V and 3 from J; bases not matched to a gene: 7.

The chain carries TRBV11-2 and TRBJ2-3; perhaps TRBD1 as D (5 bases). Trimming took off 2 bases at V and 4 bases at J, with 13 bases between the two ends. Germline loops: CDR1 SGHAT, CDR2 FQNNGV. CDR3 length equals 15 residues. The CDR3 reads CASSLSLAGPDTQYF. CDR3 DNA sequence: TGTGCCAGCAGCTTATCCCTGGCAGGGCCAGATACGCAGTATTTT. Based on the CDR3 plus reference TRBV11-2 and TRBJ2-3, the full variable domain is EAGVAQSPRYKIIEKRQSVAFWCNPISGHATLYWYQQILGQGPKLLIQFQNNGVVDDSQLPKDRFSAERLKGVDSTLKIQPAKLEDSAVYLCASSLSLAGPDTQYFGPGTRLTVL.

This chain links TRBV29-1 with TRBJ2-2; perhaps TRBD1 as D (5 bases). V dropped 7 bases and J dropped 5 bases, with 17 bases sitting between them. CDR1 is SQVTM and CDR2 is ANQGSEA in the germline V gene. CDR3 length: 14 amino acids. CDR3 sequence: CSGRSRAETGELFF. The CDR3 DNA sequence: TGCAGCGGCCGATCCAGGGCTGAGACCGGGGAGCTGTTTTTT.

V usage is TRBV11-2 and J usage is TRBJ2-1; tentatively, D is TRBD2 (5 bases). The CDR3 length is 15 residues. From germline, CDR1 is SGHAT and CDR2 FQNNGV. The V gene lost 5 bases and the J gene lost 5 bases, with 16 bases spanning the gap. The CDR3 here is CASSPVRGLHNEQFF. CDR3 nucleotide sequence: TGTGCCAGCAGCCCCGTAAGAGGACTGCACAATGAGCAGTTCTTC.

The J gene is TRBJ1-1, the V gene TRBV11-2; 7 bases are a match to TRBD1. CDR1 and CDR2 (germline): SGHAT, FQNNGV. The junction had 11 bases not matched to a gene; V was cut back by 4 bases and J by 0 bases. This CDR3 region has 17 residues. CDR3 sequence: CASSSPTGWGLNTEAFF. The CDR3 coding sequence is TGTGCCAGCAGCTCTCCGACAGGGTGGGGTCTGAACACTGAAGCTTTCTTT.

The CDR3 sequence is CASSDTGGNGYTF. As DNA, the CDR3 is TGTGCCAGCAGCGACACAGGGGGCAACGGCTACACCTTC. The gene calls are TRBV5-6 and TRBJ1-2, with TRBD1 identical over 9 bases. Trimming cost V 4 bases and J 8 bases; bases outside gene matches: 6. Germline V lookup: CDR1 SGHDT, CDR2 YYEEEE. The CDR3 contains 13 residues.

In this sample, this clone turned up once. The rearrangement uses TRBV5-4 and TRBJ1-2, with D uncertain. Trimming removed 4 bases at V and 6 bases at J, with 19 bases between. The CDR3 loop spans 15 amino acids. The germline CDR1 and CDR2 sequences are SGHNT and YYREEE (reference sequence). The CDR3 spells CASSPAIGRGDGYTF. DNA for the CDR3: TGTGCCAGCAGCCCTGCGATAGGGAGAGGAGATGGCTACACCTTC.

The genes are TRBV14 and TRBJ2-1, with D perhaps matching TRBD2 (5 bases). Germline CDR1 SGHDN, CDR2 FVKESK. The CDR3 is 15 residues long. Between the trimmed V and J ends, which lost 2 bases and 6 bases, there was a span of 14 bases. Here the CDR3 DNA reads TGTGCCAGCAGCCAACGGGAAGGGTTTAGCAATGAGCAGTTCTTC. This encodes CASSQREGFSNEQFF. Looking up the rest from reference TRBV14 and TRBJ2-1 gives the full variable domain: EAGVTQFPSHSVIEKGQTVTLRCDPISGHDNLYWYRRVMGKEIKFLLHFVKESKQDESGMPNNRFLAERTGGTYSTLKVQPAELEDSGVYFCASSQREGFSNEQFFGPGTRLTVL.

V is TRBV28 and J is TRBJ1-5; no clear D. The V end lost 4 bases, the J end lost 0 bases, and 16 bases lay between the germline ends. CDR3 length equals 17 residues. CDR1 is MDHEN and CDR2 is SYDVKM in the germline V gene. CDR3 sequence reads: CASSSLPSGISNQPQHF. CDR3 bases: TGTGCCAGCAGTTCTCTCCCATCTGGAATTAGCAATCAGCCCCAGCATTTT. Filled out from reference TRBV28 and TRBJ1-5, the complete variable domain reads DVKVTQSSRYLVKRTGEKVFLECVQDMDHENMFWYRQDPGLGLRLIYFSYDVKMKEKGDIPEGYSVSREKKERFSLILESASTNQTSMYLCASSSLPSGISNQPQHFGDGTRLSIL.